Reported below is one T cell receptor beta chain. What it binds is not known. The sample comes from a study of cytomegalovirus exposure and HLA in healthy donors. General study findings and limits: In a later analysis, specific HLA alleles were associated with approximately 17,000 TCR beta sequences at a 0.05 false discovery rate. Later on, analysis showed that most CMV-associated TCR beta chains appeared to be HLA-restricted.

It was with 60 Vbeta and 13 Jbeta primers that the PCR ran. Sequenced by immunoSEQ multiplex PCR; TCRdb stores in-frame clones only, minus some. Of 100,000 to 150,000 clones detected, around 70% appear once; the ten largest clones hold over 1.5%. The sequencing input was PBMCs. This sequence originates from a man between 25 and 39 years old in good health and CMV-seropositive.

The CDR3 here is CASSVGASVITDTQYF. The CDR3 DNA is TGTGCCAGCAGCGTAGGGGCTAGCGTGATCACAGATACGCAGTATTTT. The chain links TRBV9 to TRBJ2-3, with D possibly matching TRBD2 (6 bases). The V end lost 0 bases, the J end lost 2 bases, and 13 bases lay between the germline ends. This CDR3 spans 16 amino acids. The germline V gene encodes CDR1 SGDLS and CDR2 YYNGEE.